A selection of T cell receptor beta chains follows, all from one sample in a study of T cells in localized non-small cell lung cancer. TCRdb's table, derived via immunoSEQ multiplex PCR, lists solely in-frame clones and lacks some. The data contain 78,000 or so clones, roughly 81% of them singletons. The source material was peripheral blood, sampled before any cancer treatment. The receptor set was obtained from a man aged 40-75 years with stage I lung adenocarcinoma. Each CDR3 is given with its conserved first and last residue. The order of the fields is CDR3 length, D gene, J gene, V gene, CDR3 protein, CDR3 DNA. The D gene is left open where the match is weak.

CDR3 length: 14
D gene: .
J gene: TRBJ1-6
V gene: TRBV30
CDR3 protein: CAWIADFGNSPLHF
CDR3 DNA: TGTGCCTGGATCGCGGACTTCGGAAATTCACCCCTCCACTTT

CDR3 length: 18
D gene: TRBD2
J gene: TRBJ2-2
V gene: TRBV10-3
CDR3 protein: CAIKAASGGAGNTGELFF
CDR3 DNA: TGTGCCATCAAGGCGGCTAGCGGGGGGGCCGGGAACACCGGGGAGCTGTTTTTT

CDR3 length: 13
D gene: .
J gene: TRBJ1-6
V gene: TRBV6-6
CDR3 protein: CAGGRAYNSPLHF
CDR3 DNA: TGTGCCGGCGGCAGGGCCTATAATTCACCCCTCCACTTT

CDR3 length: 13
D gene: .
J gene: TRBJ1-5
V gene: TRBV6-5
CDR3 protein: CASSSGMDQPQHF
CDR3 DNA: TGTGCCAGCAGCTCAGGGATGGATCAGCCCCAGCATTTT

CDR3 length: 17
D gene: TRBD2
J gene: TRBJ2-1
V gene: TRBV7-9
CDR3 protein: CASSSRISGTRSNEQFF
CDR3 DNA: TGTGCCAGCAGCTCCAGAATTTCCGGGACTAGGTCAAATGAGCAGTTCTTC

CDR3 length: 13
D gene: .
J gene: TRBJ2-5
V gene: TRBV7-3
CDR3 protein: CASSSDGGETQYF
CDR3 DNA: TGTGCCAGCAGCTCCGACGGTGGGGAGACCCAGTACTTC

CDR3 length: 15
D gene: TRBD1
J gene: TRBJ2-5
V gene: TRBV28
CDR3 protein: CASSDFRGQAETQYF
CDR3 DNA: TGTGCCAGCAGTGACTTTAGAGGACAGGCAGAGACCCAGTACTTC

CDR3 length: 14
D gene: TRBD1
J gene: TRBJ1-1
V gene: TRBV5-1
CDR3 protein: CASSLTPGQDLAFF
CDR3 DNA: TGCGCCAGCAGCTTGACCCCAGGACAGGATTTAGCTTTCTTT

CDR3 length: 14
D gene: .
J gene: TRBJ1-4
V gene: TRBV9
CDR3 protein: CASSSPTQGEKLFF
CDR3 DNA: TGTGCCAGCAGCTCTCCGACGCAGGGTGAAAAACTGTTTTTT

CDR3 length: 16
D gene: .
J gene: TRBJ2-5
V gene: TRBV4-2
CDR3 protein: CASSTNGGGSEETQYF
CDR3 DNA: TGTGCCAGCAGCACCAACGGGGGCGGGAGCGAAGAGACCCAGTACTTC